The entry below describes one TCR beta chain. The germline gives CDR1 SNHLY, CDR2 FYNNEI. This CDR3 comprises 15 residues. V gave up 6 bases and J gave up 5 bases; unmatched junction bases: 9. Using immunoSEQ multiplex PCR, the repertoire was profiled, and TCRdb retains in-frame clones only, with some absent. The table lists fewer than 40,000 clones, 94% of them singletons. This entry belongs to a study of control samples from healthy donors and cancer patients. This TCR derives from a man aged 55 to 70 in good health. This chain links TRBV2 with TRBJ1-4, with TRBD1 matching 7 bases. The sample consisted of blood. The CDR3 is CASRLQGILNEKLFF. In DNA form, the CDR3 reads TGTGCCAGCAGACTACAGGGGATCTTAAATGAAAAACTGTTTTTT.